The clone carrying this T cell receptor beta chain was detected only once. J lost 5 bases, V lost 8 bases, and 8 bases had no gene match. In germline, CDR1 is SGHDN, CDR2 FVKESK. CDR3 length equals 13 residues. The sample comes from a study of technical replicates of blood from four donors. TCRdb keeps only in-frame clones here, not all; method: immunoSEQ multiplex PCR. The table has 75,000 to 90,000 clones, around nine tenths seen once. This clonotype was obtained from a human donor in good health. The rearrangement links TRBV14 to TRBJ2-7; 8 positions agree with TRBD1. Sequences were obtained from T cells isolated from PBMCs. The chain's CDR3 is CASGRQGNNEQYF. The CDR3 DNA reads TGTGCCAGCGGGCGACAGGGGAACAACGAGCAGTACTTC.